The 29 T cell receptor beta chains below come from one sample, sequenced in a study of T cell responses to AZD1222 COVID-19 vaccine. Profiled with immunoSEQ multiplex PCR; TCRdb holds only in-frame clones, not every one. The data show about 140,000 clones, 89% seen once. Sequencing was performed on peripheral blood, taken on day 0 of AZD1222 vaccination. Receptors were obtained from an adult in good health.

V is TRBV16 and J is TRBJ1-6; tentatively, D is TRBD1 (5 bases). This CDR3 region has 17 residues. Trimming stripped 3 bases from V and 0 bases from J, with 12 bases between. Germline V gene data show CDR1 as KGHSY and CDR2 as FQNENV. The CDR3 nucleotides are TGTGCCAGCAGCCAGCCGGGACGGCGCTCCTATAATTCACCCCTCCACTTT. Amino acids: CASSQPGRRSYNSPLHF.

This chain uses TRBV11-2 with TRBJ1-1; no clear D. CDR1 is SGHAT and CDR2 is FQNNGV in the germline V gene. Trimming shortened V by 5 bases and J by 0 bases, and 4 bases separated the two germline ends. The CDR3 totals 12 residues. The CDR3, as DNA: TGTGCCAGCAGCCCTGTGAACACTGAAGCTTTCTTT. It codes for CASSPVNTEAFF.

The chain combines TRBV6-1 with TRBJ2-1, with 9 bases matching TRBD2. From germline, CDR1 is MNHNS and CDR2 SASEGT. This CDR3 spans 14 amino acids. The V segment lost 3 bases and the J segment 7 bases; nucleotides outside the gene matches: 4. Here the CDR3 DNA reads TGTGCCAGCAGTGAGGCGGGGGGGCGGAATGAGCAGTTCTTC. Its translation: CASSEAGGRNEQFF.

V and J are TRBV2 and TRBJ1-2; 7 bases line up with TRBD1. Germline loops: CDR1 SNHLY, CDR2 FYNNEI. The length of the CDR3 is 13 residues. With 7 bases clipped from V and 5 bases from J, the junction kept 7 bases outside the gene matches. CDR3 DNA sequence: TGTGCCAGCACAGAGGGGACAGTTTATGGCTACACCTTC. Translation: CASTEGTVYGYTF.

The rearrangement joins TRBV6-5 to TRBJ1-2, with 8 bases matching TRBD1. Losses at the gene ends were 0 bases for V and 7 bases for J; bases not matched to a gene: 7. The germline V gene encodes CDR1 MNHEY and CDR2 SVGAGI. The CDR3 is 15 residues long. CDR3 loop: CASSYSAGGAGGYTF. The CDR3 coding sequence is TGTGCCAGCAGTTACTCTGCAGGGGGCGCCGGTGGCTACACCTTC.

The chain has TRBV19 and TRBJ1-2; TRBD1 agrees at 7 bases. Looked up from germline, CDR1 is LNHDA and CDR2 is SQIVND (reference sequence). The CDR3 spans 14 residues. V was clipped by 4 bases and J by 5 bases; unmatched bases: 7. In nucleotides, the CDR3 is TGTGCCAGTAGTAACGACAGGGTAGTGTATGGCTACACCTTC. It encodes CASSNDRVVYGYTF.

This chain joins TRBV30 and TRBJ1-1, with D possibly TRBD1 on 5 matching bases. Per the germline V gene, CDR1 is GTSNPN and CDR2 is SVGIG (reference sequence). V was trimmed by 3 bases and J by 5 bases, leaving 16 bases between them. This CDR3 comprises 14 residues. In DNA form, the CDR3 reads TGTGCCTGGAGCTTCATTCCAGGGACGACTGAAGCTTTCTTT. This encodes CAWSFIPGTTEAFF. The full variable domain, with the rest looked up from reference TRBV30 and TRBJ1-1, is SQTIHQWPATLVQPVGSPLSLECTVEGTSNPNLYWYRQAAGRGLQLLFYSVGIGQISSEVPQNLSASRPQDRQFILSSKKLLLSDSGFYLCAWSFIPGTTEAFFGQGTRLTVV.

This chain links TRBV19 with TRBJ1-5; D not certain. There are 17 residues in the CDR3. V gave up 4 bases and J gave up 4 bases, with 20 bases separating them. The V gene's germline CDR1 is LNHDA and CDR2 SQIVND (reference sequence). The CDR3 here is CASSNQGFGMGNQPQHF. CDR3 nucleotides: TGTGCCAGTAGTAATCAAGGGTTTGGGATGGGGAATCAGCCCCAGCATTTT.

The chain combines TRBV7-2 with TRBJ2-1, with D possibly being TRBD1 (6 bases). Germline V gene sequence: CDR1 SGHTA, CDR2 FQGNSA. V was cut by 6 bases and J by 6 bases, with 24 bases left in between. The length of the CDR3 is 17 residues. The CDR3 DNA sequence: TGTGCCAGCAGTATTTACGAGGGGACACCCCTCGCCAATGAGCAGTTCTTC. Its translation: CASSIYEGTPLANEQFF.

The J gene is TRBJ2-7, the V gene TRBV6-1; no reliable D call. This CDR3 is built from 13 residues. Germline V gives CDR1 MNHNS, CDR2 SASEGT. Deletions cut 2 bases from V and 4 bases from J, with 9 bases between. For the CDR3, the DNA is TGTGCCAGCAGTGAACCCCCACGGTACGAGCAGTACTTC. This codes for CASSEPPRYEQYF.

This clone has only a few counts. The rearrangement uses TRBV9 and TRBJ1-3, with a tentative D call TRBD1 (5 bases). Looked up from germline, CDR1 is SGDLS and CDR2 is YYNGEE. The CDR3 covers 14 residues. Trimming stripped 0 bases from V and 9 bases from J, with 13 bases between. Here the CDR3 reads CASSVGEPGATIYF. DNA of the CDR3: TGTGCCAGCAGCGTAGGAGAACCCGGGGCCACCATATATTTT.

This clone was counted a single time. The V gene is TRBV28, the J gene TRBJ1-5, with D maybe TRBD1 (6 bases). Germline V gives CDR1 MDHEN, CDR2 SYDVKM. The V and J ends lost 4 bases and 4 bases respectively, with 17 bases between them. The CDR3 extends over 16 amino acids. The CDR3 DNA is TGTGCCAGCAGTTCAATGTCGGCACAGGGAAATCAGCCCCAGCATTTT. Its protein product is CASSSMSAQGNQPQHF.

The chain couples TRBV7-3 to TRBJ2-5; 9 bases match TRBD1. After removal of 3 bases from V and 2 bases from J, the junction contained 4 bases not matched to a gene. Germline lookup yields CDR1 SGHTA and CDR2 FQGTGA. The CDR3 spans 15 residues. The CDR3 here is CASSLGQGRQETQYF. The CDR3 coding sequence is TGTGCCAGCAGCTTGGGACAGGGAAGGCAAGAGACCCAGTACTTC.

The chain carries TRBV7-2 and TRBJ2-3, with TRBD2 identical over 9 bases. After removal of 3 bases from V and 5 bases from J, the junction contained 3 bases not matched to a gene. This CDR3 contains 14 residues. Germline-derived CDR1 and CDR2 are SGHTA and FQGNSA. CDR3 loop: CASSFSGGRDTQYF. CDR3 bases: TGTGCCAGCAGCTTTAGCGGGGGCAGAGATACGCAGTATTTT.

V gene TRBV6-2 or TRBV6-3 combines with J gene TRBJ2-1; 9 bases are a match to TRBD1. Germline CDR1 and CDR2: MNHEY and SVGEGT. The CDR3 sequence is 16 residues long. After removal of 0 bases from V and 6 bases from J, the junction contained 6 bases not matched to a gene. The CDR3 DNA follows: TGTGCCAGCAGTTACTCGGGGACAGGGATCAGCAATGAGCAGTTCTTC. This translates into CASSYSGTGISNEQFF.

The V and J genes are TRBV4-2 and TRBJ2-1; 9 nucleotides agree with TRBD2. V lost 4 bases and J lost 9; bases outside the gene matches: 10. The germline gives CDR1 LGHNA, CDR2 YNFKEQ. This CDR3 region has 15 residues. The DNA of the CDR3 is TGTGCCAGCAGCCCGGGACTAGCCTTCCTCGGTGAGCAGTTCTTC. Translating it yields CASSPGLAFLGEQFF.

This sequence joins TRBV6-4 and TRBJ2-6; 8 bases match TRBD2. The CDR3 extends over 15 amino acids. Per germline, CDR1 MRHNA and CDR2 SNTAGT. V lost 4 bases to trimming and J lost 1 base; unmatched junction nucleotides: 0. The CDR3 nucleotides read TGTGCCAGCAGTGCTAGCGGGTCTGGGGCCAACGTCCTGACTTTC. It yields the protein CASSASGSGANVLTF.

The rearrangement links TRBV2 to TRBJ1-5; D remains ambiguous. Per the germline V gene, CDR1 is SNHLY and CDR2 is FYNNEI. V lost 0 bases and J 2 bases, leaving 20 bases between the germline ends. The CDR3 covers 19 residues. CDR3 sequence reads: CASSEALPTVVRGNQPQHF. The CDR3 DNA reads as TGTGCCAGCAGTGAAGCGCTTCCGACCGTTGTACGGGGCAATCAGCCCCAGCATTTT.

V is TRBV4-1 and J is TRBJ1-1; TRBD1 agrees at 10 bases. CDR3 length: 17 residues. Per germline, CDR1 MGHRA and CDR2 YSYEKL. V lost 3 bases and J lost 5; bases outside the gene matches: 12. The CDR3 region has the DNA TGCGCCAGCAGCCAGCCGGGACAGGGGCTCCGATGGACTGAAGCTTTCTTT. Its protein product is CASSQPGQGLRWTEAFF.

The rearrangement joins TRBV11-2 to TRBJ2-7; possible D gene TRBD1, 6 bases. Germline CDR1 SGHAT, CDR2 FQNNGV. The V gene lost 3 bases and the J gene lost 4 bases, with 16 bases spanning the gap. The CDR3 sequence is 15 residues long. CDR3 coding DNA: TGTGCCAGCAGCTTCACCGGGACACCCGTATACGAGCAGTACTTC. Protein product: CASSFTGTPVYEQYF.

J is TRBJ2-7 and V is TRBV19, with D maybe TRBD1 (7 bases). CDR1 is LNHDA and CDR2 is SQIVND in the germline V gene (reference sequence). There are 15 residues in the CDR3. The ends were cut back, 3 bases at V and 0 bases at J, with 12 bases in the middle. The CDR3 DNA is TGTGCCAGTAGTATTGGAGGGGGCTTCTCCTACGAGCAGTACTTC. It is translated as CASSIGGGFSYEQYF.

This sequence joins TRBV4-3 and TRBJ1-6; D gene ambiguous. Germline CDR1 is LGHNA and CDR2 is YSLEER. The germline V and J ends were trimmed by 2 bases and 5 bases, with 10 bases remaining between them. The CDR3 sequence is 15 residues long. The DNA for the CDR3 is TGCGCCAGCAGCCAAACGGCGGAGAATAATTCACCCCTCCACTTT. Translating it yields CASSQTAENNSPLHF.

This clone showed up just a few times. The chain recombines TRBV28 with TRBJ2-7, with D uncertain. Between the trimmed V and J ends, which lost 2 bases and 5 bases, there was a span of 10 bases. This CDR3 has 13 residues. CDR1 and CDR2 from the germline V gene are MDHEN and SYDVKM. Here the CDR3 reads CASSLGRSNEQYF. As DNA, the CDR3 is TGTGCCAGCAGTTTAGGCAGGTCCAACGAGCAGTACTTC. Using reference TRBV28 and TRBJ2-7 for the parts outside the CDR3, the full variable domain is DVKVTQSSRYLVKRTGEKVFLECVQDMDHENMFWYRQDPGLGLRLIYFSYDVKMKEKGDIPEGYSVSREKKERFSLILESASTNQTSMYLCASSLGRSNEQYFGPGTRLTVT.

The rearrangement links TRBV6-5 to TRBJ2-6; D gene unclear. Germline V lookup: CDR1 MNHEY, CDR2 SVGAGI. This CDR3 has 13 amino acids. Trimming took 4 bases from V and 5 from J, leaving 6 bases between them. The CDR3 sequence is CASSSDRANVLTF. The CDR3 DNA follows: TGTGCCAGCAGTTCAGATCGGGCCAACGTCCTGACTTTC.

The chain couples TRBV28 to TRBJ1-2; 7 bases map to TRBD1. Germline CDR1 is MDHEN and CDR2 is SYDVKM. V was clipped by 4 bases and J by 5 bases; unmatched bases: 19. There are 18 residues in the CDR3. CDR3 nucleotides: TGTGCCAGCAGTTCCACACTCCTGACAGGGAAGATAGAGTATGGCTACACCTTC. Translation gives CASSSTLLTGKIEYGYTF.

This clone was observed a handful of times. This sequence may be a read error, since a much larger clone differs from it by one base. The chain combines TRBV2 with TRBJ2-2, with D perhaps matching TRBD1 (5 bases). V was cut by 3 bases and J by 3 bases, with 5 bases left in between. This CDR3 is built from 13 residues. CDR1 and CDR2 from the germline V gene are SNHLY and FYNNEI. CDR3 protein: CASSDRDTGELFF. The CDR3 region has the DNA TGTGCCAGCAGTGACAGGGACACCGGGGAGCTGTTTTTT.

This clone occurred once. The chain joins TRBV4-3 to TRBJ2-5; 10 nucleotides align to TRBD2. From germline, CDR1 is LGHNA and CDR2 YSLEER. Trimming at V came to 5 bases and at J to 1 base, leaving 7 bases not matched to a gene. The CDR3 spans 16 residues. The CDR3 nucleotides are TGCGCCAGCAGCAGCGGACTAGCGGATTTCCAAGAGACCCAGTACTTC. The encoded protein is CASSSGLADFQETQYF.

The chain carries TRBV3-1 (or the pseudogene TRBV3-2) and TRBJ1-2; 7 bases agree with TRBD1. The ends lost 3 bases at V and 4 bases at J; junction bases unmatched: 5. Per the germline V gene, CDR1 is LGHDT and CDR2 is YNNKEL (reference sequence). The length of the CDR3 is 14 residues. The CDR3 DNA sequence: TGTGCCAGCAGCCACCGGGACAGATTCTATGGCTACACCTTC. It yields the protein CASSHRDRFYGYTF.

This chain connects TRBV4-1 to TRBJ1-4, with D uncertain. The ends were cut back, 1 base at V and 8 bases at J, with 11 bases in the middle. The length of the CDR3 is 14 residues. Germline CDR1 MGHRA, CDR2 YSYEKL. CDR3: CASSQGRAEEKLFF. The CDR3 DNA reads as TGCGCCAGCAGCCAAGGAAGGGCGGAGGAAAAACTGTTTTTT.